The 9 T cell receptor beta chains listed next were all sequenced from one sample in a study of CD8 T cells in Susac syndrome. RNA totalling roughly 0.5 to 1 ug underwent reverse transcription with random hexamers. TCRdb re-derived calls from the immunoSEQ multiplex PCR reads in MiXCR, one entry per CDR3 protein. The sample lists 160,000 or so distinct CDR3 sequences, about 92% occurring once. The specimen was CD4+ T cells from PBMCs. These receptors were obtained from a human donor in good health.

The V and J genes are TRBV7-9 and TRBJ2-5; D not resolved. Germline V gene lookup returns CDR1 SEHNR and CDR2 FQNEAQ (reference sequence). This CDR3 is 14 amino acids long. V lost 2 bases to trimming and J lost 5 bases, with 12 bases between them. The CDR3 region is CASSLQQAMETQYF. CDR3 sequence (DNA): TGTGCCAGCAGCTTACAGCAGGCGATGGAGACCCAGTACTTC.

The chain joins TRBV28 to TRBJ2-2, with a tentative D call TRBD1 (5 bases). The V gene lost 8 bases and the J gene lost 6 bases, with 22 bases spanning the gap. Germline V lookup: CDR1 MDHEN, CDR2 SYDVKM. CDR3 size: 16 residues. The CDR3 is CASPEKGRAFPGELFF. DNA for the CDR3: TGTGCCAGCCCTGAAAAGGGCAGGGCGTTCCCCGGGGAGCTGTTTTTT.

The chain combines TRBV5-6 with TRBJ2-1; D assignment may be TRBD1 or TRBD2 (7 bases each). Trimming removed 7 bases at V and 6 bases at J, with 14 bases between. From germline, CDR1 is SGHDT and CDR2 YYEEEE. This CDR3 is 13 amino acids long. The CDR3 here is CASGQGGGNEQFF. The CDR3 nucleotides are TGTGCCAGCGGCCAGGGGGGGGGCAATGAGCAGTTCTTC.

The V gene is TRBV6-1, the J gene TRBJ2-4; the D gene is possibly TRBD2 (5 bases). The CDR3 runs to 17 residues. The germline V and J ends were trimmed by 6 bases and 3 bases, with 21 bases remaining between them. Looked up from germline, CDR1 is MNHNS and CDR2 is SASEGT. CDR3 bases: TGTGCCAGCAGACCGGGCGGGTGGTCCTTGGACAAAAACATTCAGTACTTC. Protein: CASRPGGWSLDKNIQYF.

This clonotype has only one observation. This chain uses TRBV4-1 with TRBJ1-1; D not certain. From germline, CDR1 is MGHRA and CDR2 YSYEKL. Trimming pared 4 bases from V and 5 bases from J, leaving 14 bases between. This CDR3 contains 14 residues. In nucleotides, the CDR3 is TGCGCCAGCAGCCTTCCGGGAGGGAAGACTGAAGCTTTCTTT. As protein: CASSLPGGKTEAFF.

The rearrangement uses TRBV2 and TRBJ1-5, with a weak D call TRBD1 (5 bases). V was cut by 5 bases and J by 5 bases, with 10 bases left in between. The CDR3 is made up of 13 amino acids. Germline assignment: CDR1 SNHLY and CDR2 FYNNEI. The CDR3 DNA sequence: TGTGCCAGCAGTTGGGACGGAGATCAGCCCCAGCATTTT. It codes for CASSWDGDQPQHF.

The chain has TRBV29-1 and TRBJ2-1, with 7 bases aligning to TRBD1. Germline V gives CDR1 SQVTM, CDR2 ANQGSEA. This CDR3 has 10 residues. The V and J ends lost 6 bases and 14 bases, in that order; junction bases with no gene match: 7. The chain's CDR3 is CSVAQGVEFF. The DNA for the CDR3 is TGCAGCGTCGCGCAGGGGGTTGAGTTCTTC.

The gene calls are TRBV6-4 and TRBJ2-7; D is possibly TRBD1 (6 bases). Germline CDR1 MRHNA, CDR2 SNTAGT. This CDR3 contains 13 residues. V lost 6 bases and J lost 6, with 15 bases in between. The CDR3 reads CASSSDRSGEQYF. The CDR3 region has the DNA TGTGCCAGCAGCTCCGACAGGTCTGGCGAGCAGTACTTC.

The chain carries TRBV7-7 and TRBJ2-2, with D tentatively TRBD1 (5 bases). V shed 5 bases and J shed 7 bases, with 8 bases lying between them. Germline V lookup: CDR1 SSHAT, CDR2 FNYEAQ (reference sequence). This CDR3 region has 12 residues. CDR3 amino acids: CASSQGSGELFF. In DNA form, the CDR3 reads TGTGCCAGCAGCCAGGGTAGCGGGGAGCTGTTTTTT. Together with reference TRBV7-7 and TRBJ2-2, the CDR3 gives the full variable domain: GAGVSQSPRYKVTKRGQDVTLRCDPISSHATLYWYQQALGQGPEFLTYFNYEAQPDKSGLPSDRFSAERPEGSISTLTIQRTEQRDSAMYRCASSQGSGELFFGEGSRLTVL.